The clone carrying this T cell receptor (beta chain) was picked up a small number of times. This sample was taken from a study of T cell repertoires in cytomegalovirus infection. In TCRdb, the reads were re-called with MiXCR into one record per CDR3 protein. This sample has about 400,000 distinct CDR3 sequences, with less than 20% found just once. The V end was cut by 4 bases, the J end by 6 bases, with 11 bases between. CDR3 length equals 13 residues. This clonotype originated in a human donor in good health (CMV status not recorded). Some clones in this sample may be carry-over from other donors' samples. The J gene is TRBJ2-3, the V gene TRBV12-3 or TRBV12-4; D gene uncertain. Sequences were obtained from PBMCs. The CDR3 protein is CASSWTRRDTQYF. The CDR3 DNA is TGTGCCAGCAGTTGGACCCGGCGGGATACGCAGTATTTT.